Each of the 32 T cell receptor beta chains below was sequenced from the same sample in a study of cytomegalovirus exposure and HLA in healthy donors. Primers included in the PCR were 60 Vbeta and 13 Jbeta primers. The data were produced by immunoSEQ multiplex PCR, yet TCRdb's version contains in-frame clones alone and is incomplete. The sample holds about 75,000 clones, approximately 82% seen once. Sequenced material: PBMCs. These receptor sequences come from a man in his 70s in good health and CMV-seropositive.

The rearrangement uses TRBV5-1 and TRBJ1-5, with D unclear. The V end lost 0 bases, the J end lost 7 bases, and 14 bases lay between the germline ends. Germline loops: CDR1 SGHRS, CDR2 YFSETQ. The CDR3 is 15 residues long. CDR3 nucleotides: TGCGCCAGCAGCTTGGAAGGGAGGGTTGAGCAGCCCCAGCATTTT. Translation: CASSLEGRVEQPQHF. The full variable domain, its missing parts supplied by reference TRBV5-1 and TRBJ1-5, is KAGVTQTPRYLIKTRGQQVTLSCSPISGHRSVSWYQQTPGQGLQFLFEYFSETQRNKGNFPGRFSGRQFSNSRSEMNVSTLELGDSALYLCASSLEGRVEQPQHFGDGTRLSIL.

This CDR3 reads CSSKGEFQYF. CDR3 DNA: TGCAGCTCAAAGGGGGAGTTTCAGTATTTT. The chain is built from TRBV29-1 and TRBJ2-3, with D perhaps matching TRBD1 (6 bases). CDR1 and CDR2 (germline): SQVTM, ANQGSEA. There are 10 residues in the CDR3. Trimming took 8 bases from V and 12 from J, leaving 15 bases between them.

The CDR3 DNA sequence: TGTGCCAGCAGCTGGCCTAGCGGGGGAACCCAAGAGACCCAGTACTTC. Protein: CASSWPSGGTQETQYF. This chain connects TRBV7-9 to TRBJ2-5; TRBD2 aligns across 10 bases. The CDR3 consists of 16 residues. CDR1 and CDR2 (germline): SEHNR, FQNEAQ (reference sequence). V was clipped by 4 bases and J by 1 base; unmatched bases: 6.

This clone has only a few counts. In the same sample, other DNA sequences code for this CDR3. The genes are TRBV5-1 and TRBJ1-5; tentatively, D is TRBD1 (6 bases). This CDR3 contains 15 residues. The V end lost 1 base, the J end lost 7 bases, and 15 bases lay between the germline ends. CDR1 and CDR2 from the germline V gene are SGHRS and YFSETQ. In DNA form, the CDR3 reads TGCGCCAGCAGCTTGTGGGCAGGGGAAGGCCAGCCCCAGCATTTT. Translated, it gives CASSLWAGEGQPQHF.

The chain joins TRBV7-9 to TRBJ2-3, with a tentative D call TRBD2 (6 bases). Trimming took off 4 bases at V and 0 bases at J, with 17 bases between the two ends. Germline CDR1 reads SEHNR; CDR2 reads FQNEAQ (reference sequence). The CDR3 runs to 17 residues. The CDR3 DNA sequence: TGTGCCAGCAGCTACGGAGCGGGTAGCGCTAGCACAGATACGCAGTATTTT. Protein: CASSYGAGSASTDTQYF.

The chain carries TRBV5-1 and TRBJ2-2; 10 nucleotides match TRBD2. The CDR3 extends over 16 amino acids. The junction had 4 bases not matched to a gene; V was cut back by 1 base and J by 4 bases. Germline CDR1 is SGHRS and CDR2 is YFSETQ. For the CDR3, the DNA is TGCGCCAGCAGCTTGATCCTAGCGGGAGCCACCGGGGAGCTGTTTTTT. It encodes CASSLILAGATGELFF.

This clone occurred once. The chain carries TRBV6-5 and TRBJ1-2; TRBD1 matches at 8 bases. The CDR3 sequence is 13 residues long. The germline V gene has CDR1 MNHEY and CDR2 SVGAGI. The V segment lost 5 bases and the J segment 7 bases; nucleotides outside the gene matches: 6. CDR3 amino acids: CASSTTGGGGYTF. In nucleotides, the CDR3 is TGTGCCAGCAGTACCACAGGGGGAGGTGGCTACACCTTC.

This clone was observed a few times. This rearrangement joins TRBV2 to TRBJ1-3; the match to TRBD1 covers 7 bases. CDR1 is SNHLY, CDR2 FYNNEI, per germline. The CDR3 extends over 15 amino acids. J gave up 4 bases and V 2 bases, and 5 bases lay outside the gene matches. The CDR3, as DNA: TGTGCCAGCAGTGAACAGGGGGGAATCGGAAACACCATATATTTT. Residues: CASSEQGGIGNTIYF. The whole variable domain, remainder taken from reference TRBV2 and TRBJ1-3, is EPEVTQTPSHQVTQMGQEVILRCVPISNHLYFYWYRQILGQKVEFLVSFYNNEISEKSEIFDDQFSVERPDGSNFTLKIRSTKLEDSAMYFCASSEQGGIGNTIYFGEGSWLTVV.

This clone was observed a few times. The chain uses TRBV7-2 and TRBJ2-3; D perhaps matches TRBD2 (5 bases). This CDR3 has 14 residues. Germline assignment: CDR1 SGHTA and CDR2 FQGNSA. Trimming took off 4 bases at V and 0 bases at J, with 8 bases between the two ends. The CDR3 here is CASSSGVSTDTQYF. The CDR3 DNA follows: TGTGCCAGCAGCTCCGGGGTAAGCACAGATACGCAGTATTTT. The complete variable domain, with remaining parts taken from reference TRBV7-2 and TRBJ2-3, reads GAGVSQSPSNKVTEKGKDVELRCDPISGHTALYWYRQSLGQGLEFLIYFQGNSAPDKSGLPSDRFSAERTGGSVSTLTIQRTQQEDSAVYLCASSSGVSTDTQYFGPGTRLTVL.

This chain links TRBV15 with TRBJ1-5; unclear D gene. Germline loops: CDR1 LNHNV, CDR2 YYDKDF (reference sequence). This CDR3 spans 13 amino acids. V lost 0 bases, J lost 6 bases, and 6 bases lay in between. The CDR3 DNA follows: TGTGCCACCAGCAGAGATCGCGTTCAGCCCCAGCATTTT. Its translation is CATSRDRVQPQHF.

This chain links TRBV28 with TRBJ2-1; D perhaps matches TRBD1 (6 bases). Germline-derived CDR1 and CDR2 are MDHEN and SYDVKM. This CDR3 contains 12 residues. Trimming pared 7 bases from V and 6 bases from J, leaving 10 bases between. The CDR3 sequence: CASNQGRNEQFF. In DNA, the CDR3 is TGTGCCAGCAATCAGGGGCGCAATGAGCAGTTCTTC.

The chain has TRBV15 and TRBJ2-5, with TRBD1 as a possible D gene (5 bases). V lost 0 bases and J 5 bases, leaving 10 bases between the germline ends. From germline, CDR1 is LNHNV and CDR2 YYDKDF (reference sequence). This CDR3 is built from 14 residues. This CDR3 reads CATSRETVLETQYF. The DNA for the CDR3 is TGTGCCACCAGCAGAGAGACAGTACTCGAGACCCAGTACTTC.

The chain couples TRBV2 to TRBJ1-5; D is uncertain. Germline V CDR1 and CDR2: SNHLY, FYNNEI. V lost 5 bases and J 0 bases, leaving 8 bases between the germline ends. The CDR3 runs 14 residues. CDR3 DNA sequence: TGTGCCAGCAGTACCCGAGATAGCAATCAGCCCCAGCATTTT. Amino acid sequence: CASSTRDSNQPQHF.

The chain combines TRBV19 with TRBJ2-1; 8 bases are a match to TRBD2. Unmatched junction bases numbered 6, after V lost 7 bases and J lost 4 bases. Per germline, CDR1 LNHDA and CDR2 SQIVND (reference sequence). The CDR3 extends over 14 amino acids. Here the CDR3 reads CASKLAEIYNEQFF. The CDR3 coding sequence is TGTGCCAGTAAACTAGCGGAAATATACAATGAGCAGTTCTTC.

The chain recombines TRBV4-3 with TRBJ1-1, with D possibly TRBD1 on 5 matching bases. Deletions cut 0 bases from V and 1 base from J, with 6 bases between. CDR3 length: 14 amino acids. CDR1 LGHNA and CDR2 YSLEER come from the germline V gene. The CDR3 loop reads CASSQERGNTEAFF. The CDR3 DNA reads as TGCGCCAGCAGCCAAGAAAGGGGGAACACTGAAGCTTTCTTT.

The V call is TRBV28, the J call TRBJ1-2, with D tentatively TRBD1 (6 bases). The ends were cut back, 5 bases at V and 2 bases at J, with 12 bases in the middle. Germline CDR1 is MDHEN and CDR2 is SYDVKM. This CDR3 is built from 14 residues. CDR3: CASSGTTGNYGYTF. CDR3 sequence (DNA): TGTGCCAGCAGTGGCACGACAGGAAACTATGGCTACACCTTC.

The gene calls are TRBV7-9 and TRBJ1-4; 8 bases map to TRBD1. The germline CDR1 and CDR2 sequences are SEHNR and FQNEAQ (reference sequence). The ends lost 6 bases at V and 5 bases at J; junction bases unmatched: 11. CDR3 length: 16 amino acids. The CDR3, as DNA: TGTGCCAGCAGTTCTGACGACAGGGGACGAAATGAAAAACTGTTTTTT. As protein: CASSSDDRGRNEKLFF.

This clone showed up just a few times. This rearrangement joins TRBV2 to TRBJ2-2; a weak D match, TRBD1 (6 bases). There are 16 residues in the CDR3. The germline V and J ends were trimmed by 5 bases and 4 bases, with 17 bases remaining between them. The germline gives CDR1 SNHLY, CDR2 FYNNEI. Written as DNA, the CDR3 is TGTGCCAGCAGTCTACAGGGTAGGGGGAGCACCGGGGAGCTGTTTTTT. Its protein is CASSLQGRGSTGELFF.

The chain links TRBV6-1 to TRBJ2-1, with TRBD2 matching 10 bases. With V trimmed by 6 bases and J by 6 bases, 2 bases remained unmatched. Germline V gene sequence: CDR1 MNHNS, CDR2 SASEGT. The CDR3 has 13 amino acids. The CDR3: CASRRTSGNEQFF. The CDR3 nucleotides read TGTGCCAGCAGGAGGACTAGCGGCAATGAGCAGTTCTTC.

This chain links TRBV7-9 with TRBJ2-1; 14 positions match TRBD2. In germline, CDR1 is SEHNR, CDR2 FQNEAQ (reference sequence). The CDR3 is 19 residues long. Trimming took 2 bases from V and 4 from J; bases not matched to a gene: 10. Written as DNA, the CDR3 is TGTGCCAGCAGCTTACCCCCTGGGACTAGCGGGAGTAAGTACAATGAGCAGTTCTTC. Translating gives CASSLPPGTSGSKYNEQFF.

V gene TRBV10-3 combines with J gene TRBJ2-5; TRBD2 matches at 8 bases. The CDR3 totals 14 residues. Germline loops: CDR1 ENHRY, CDR2 SYGVKD. J was trimmed by 4 bases and V by 4 bases; bases with no gene match: 5. This CDR3 reads CAISVRGGTETQYF. In nucleotides, the CDR3 is TGTGCCATCAGTGTCCGGGGGGGGACAGAGACCCAGTACTTC.

The chain uses TRBV9 and TRBJ2-2; perhaps TRBD2 as D (6 bases). V was pared by 0 bases and J by 7 bases, with 13 bases between. The germline V gene has CDR1 SGDLS and CDR2 YYNGEE. This CDR3 contains 15 residues. CDR3: CASSVAGRQDGELFF. The CDR3 nucleotides read TGTGCCAGCAGCGTAGCGGGGAGGCAGGACGGGGAGCTGTTTTTT.

The chain employs TRBV19 and TRBJ1-5; 9 nucleotides match TRBD1. With V trimmed by 9 bases and J by 1 base, 4 bases remained unmatched. Per germline, CDR1 LNHDA and CDR2 SQIVND (reference sequence). This CDR3 is 14 amino acids long. The CDR3 protein is CASGTGYSNQPQHF. CDR3 nucleotides: TGTGCCAGCGGGACAGGGTACAGCAATCAGCCCCAGCATTTT. The variable domain in full, completed from reference TRBV19 and TRBJ1-5, reads DGGITQSPKYLFRKEGQNVTLSCEQNLNHDAMYWYRQDPGQGLRLIYYSQIVNDFQKGDIAEGYSVSREKKESFPLTVTSAQKNPTAFYLCASGTGYSNQPQHFGDGTRLSIL.

J is TRBJ1-3 and V is TRBV7-2; D gene uncertain. Trimming cost V 5 bases and J 0 bases, with 5 bases left between them. The CDR3 length is 13 residues. Germline CDR1 SGHTA, CDR2 FQGNSA. CDR3 bases: TGTGCCAGCAGCCTGAGCTCTGGAAACACCATATATTTT. Its translation is CASSLSSGNTIYF.

The chain uses TRBV5-1 and TRBJ2-3, with 7 bases fitting TRBD1. Germline V gene lookup returns CDR1 SGHRS and CDR2 YFSETQ. V was pared by 2 bases and J by 2 bases, with 8 bases of the junction left unmatched. The CDR3 contains 16 residues. The CDR3 nucleotides read TGCGCCAGCAGCTTCCAGAGGGGGCGGAACACAGATACGCAGTATTTT. It translates to CASSFQRGRNTDTQYF.

This chain joins TRBV19 and TRBJ2-1, with TRBD1 matching 8 bases. Germline trimming cut 4 bases from V and 9 bases from J; bases unmatched to any gene: 5. Germline V gene sequence: CDR1 LNHDA, CDR2 SQIVND (reference sequence). The CDR3 covers 13 residues. The CDR3 sequence is CASSTQGGIEQFF. The DNA of the CDR3 is TGTGCCAGTAGTACACAGGGGGGAATTGAGCAGTTCTTC.

The V call is TRBV5-4, the J call TRBJ2-2; D perhaps matches TRBD2 (6 bases). This CDR3 contains 17 residues. The ends were cut back, 1 base at V and 7 bases at J, with 20 bases in the middle. Germline loops: CDR1 SGHNT, CDR2 YYREEE (reference sequence). CDR3 sequence: CASSLFVATMGGGELFF. In DNA, the CDR3 is TGTGCCAGCAGCTTGTTTGTGGCTACTATGGGAGGCGGGGAGCTGTTTTTT.

V gene TRBV5-4 combines with J gene TRBJ1-4; 9 nucleotides agree with TRBD1. Germline V gene sequence: CDR1 SGHNT, CDR2 YYREEE (reference sequence). The CDR3 consists of 14 residues. V shed 4 bases, J shed 8 bases, and the junction held 6 bases outside the gene matches. The DNA for the CDR3 is TGTGCCAGCAGCCGGACAGGGGCTGGCGAAAAACTGTTTTTT. Encoded protein: CASSRTGAGEKLFF.

The chain links TRBV7-2 to TRBJ2-7, with a possible D match to TRBD2 (7 bases). This CDR3 region has 15 residues. Germline CDR1 is SGHTA and CDR2 is FQGNSA. Trimming stripped 1 base from V and 0 bases from J, with 10 bases between. CDR3 protein: CASSLEGGHSYEQYF. Written as DNA, the CDR3 is TGTGCCAGCAGCTTAGAGGGGGGGCACTCCTACGAGCAGTACTTC.

The chain combines TRBV19 with TRBJ1-3; maybe TRBD1 (6 bases). CDR3 size: 14 residues. CDR1 and CDR2 from the germline V gene are LNHDA and SQIVND (reference sequence). With 5 bases removed from V and 2 bases from J, the gap between germline ends came to 10 bases. The CDR3 bases are TGTGCCAGTAGTTCTGGACAGCCTGGAAACACCATATATTTT. Residues: CASSSGQPGNTIYF.

The CDR3 nucleotides are TGTGCCAGCTCACTTGGGACAGGGACTTTTAATGAGCAGTTCTTC. It encodes CASSLGTGTFNEQFF. V is TRBV18 and J is TRBJ2-1; 9 bases are a match to TRBD1. V dropped 4 bases and J dropped 7; count of bases not matched to a gene: 8. The CDR3 sequence is 15 residues long. Germline assignment: CDR1 KGHSH and CDR2 LQKENI.

This clone was observed once. V is TRBV2 and J is TRBJ1-5; 7 bases fit TRBD1. Per germline, CDR1 SNHLY and CDR2 FYNNEI. This CDR3 comprises 13 residues. Trimming cost V 6 bases and J 1 base; bases outside gene matches: 0. The chain's CDR3 is CASRGQSNQPQHF. In DNA, the CDR3 is TGTGCCAGCAGGGGACAGAGCAATCAGCCCCAGCATTTT. Variable domain in full (rest from reference TRBV2 and TRBJ1-5): EPEVTQTPSHQVTQMGQEVILRCVPISNHLYFYWYRQILGQKVEFLVSFYNNEISEKSEIFDDQFSVERPDGSNFTLKIRSTKLEDSAMYFCASRGQSNQPQHFGDGTRLSIL.